The 18 T cell receptor beta chains in this list originate from one sample, sequenced in a study of blood T cell repertoires in COVID-19. Produced via immunoSEQ multiplex PCR; TCRdb's table is partial and in-frame only. This table has approximately 210,000 clones, around 80% appearing once. The sequencing sample was made of PBMCs or T cells enriched from blood (not recorded which). All receptors come from a woman aged 45-59 years with acute COVID-19.

V usage is TRBV6-1 and J usage is TRBJ1-2; possibly TRBD1 for D (6 bases). V shed 1 base and J shed 0 bases, with 9 bases lying between them. This CDR3 is 15 amino acids long. Germline CDR1 MNHNS, CDR2 SASEGT. For the CDR3, the DNA is TGTGCCAGCAGTGAAGAGGGGACACCTAACTATGGCTACACCTTC. Residues: CASSEEGTPNYGYTF.

This clone has a handful of counts. The rearrangement joins TRBV3-1 (or the pseudogene TRBV3-2) to TRBJ1-3; 8 nucleotides align to TRBD1. CDR1 is LGHDT and CDR2 is YNNKEL in the germline V gene (reference sequence). This CDR3 has 16 amino acids. V was clipped by 4 bases and J by 4 bases; unmatched bases: 9. Here the CDR3 DNA reads TGTGCCAGCAGCCGCGCGGGGACAGGACTAGGAAACACCATATATTTT. Protein sequence: CASSRAGTGLGNTIYF.

Here the CDR3 reads CASSLWAGGRVNTEAFF. CDR3 DNA sequence: TGTGCCAGCAGTTTATGGGCAGGGGGGCGAGTGAACACTGAAGCTTTCTTT. V gene TRBV28 combines with J gene TRBJ1-1, with 7 positions matching TRBD1. CDR3 length equals 17 residues. The V gene's germline CDR1 is MDHEN and CDR2 SYDVKM. Trimming removed 0 bases from V and 0 bases from J; junction bases left unmatched: 7.

A word on this clone: Relative to the germline gene, one junction end is altered; a read error may explain this. The CDR3 here is CASSSTNRNRKTVF. The CDR3 coding sequence is TGTGCCAGCAGCTCTACAAACAGGAACCGAAAAACTGTTTTT. The V gene is TRBV7-9, the J gene TRBJ1-4; TRBD1 might be the D (5 bases). CDR3 length equals 14 residues. The V gene's germline CDR1 is SEHNR and CDR2 FQNEAQ (reference sequence).

V gene TRBV7-7 combines with J gene TRBJ2-3, with TRBD2 matching over 10 bases. V lost 5 bases, J lost 4 bases, and 9 bases stayed unmatched. Germline CDR1 and CDR2: SSHAT and FNYEAQ (reference sequence). The CDR3 is 16 residues long. CDR3 sequence (DNA): TGTGCCAGCAGCCCCCGGAGCGGGGGGGAGTCAGATACGCAGTATTTT. This sequence encodes CASSPRSGGESDTQYF.

Details on this clone: Other nucleotide sequences in the sample specify the same CDR3. The J gene is TRBJ1-5, the V gene TRBV7-2; possible D gene TRBD1, 6 bases. The germline V and J ends were trimmed by 1 base and 5 bases, with 6 bases remaining between them. The CDR3 spans 13 residues. Germline CDR1 SGHTA, CDR2 FQGNSA. The CDR3 protein is CASSLEGDQPQHF. DNA of the CDR3: TGTGCCAGCAGCTTAGAGGGGGATCAGCCCCAGCATTTT. The full variable domain, with the rest looked up from reference TRBV7-2 and TRBJ1-5, is GAGVSQSPSNKVTEKGKDVELRCDPISGHTALYWYRQSLGQGLEFLIYFQGNSAPDKSGLPSDRFSAERTGGSVSTLTIQRTQQEDSAVYLCASSLEGDQPQHFGDGTRLSIL.

The chain recombines TRBV25-1 with TRBJ1-3; 7 nucleotides match TRBD1. Per germline, CDR1 MGHDK and CDR2 SYGVNS. V was pared by 4 bases and J by 3 bases, with 6 bases of the junction left unmatched. This CDR3 has 15 residues. CDR3 sequence reads: CASSGMDRLGNTIYF. CDR3 sequence (DNA): TGTGCCAGCAGTGGGATGGACAGGCTTGGAAACACCATATATTTT.

J is TRBJ1-4 and V is TRBV7-8; 7 positions match TRBD1. The CDR3 extends over 16 amino acids. Losses at the gene ends were 5 bases for V and 4 bases for J; bases not matched to a gene: 10. CDR1 is SGHVS, CDR2 FQNEAQ, per germline. The CDR3 sequence: CASSPSQGRGNEKLFF. CDR3 DNA: TGTGCCAGCAGCCCCTCACAGGGGCGGGGTAATGAAAAACTGTTTTTT.

This chain joins TRBV12-3 or TRBV12-4 and TRBJ1-1; 10 nucleotides agree with TRBD1. V lost 7 bases and J lost 9; bases outside the gene matches: 5. The CDR3 is made up of 12 amino acids. For the CDR3, the DNA is TGTGCCAGCACCTCGGGACAGGGGAAAGCTTTCTTT. The encoded protein is CASTSGQGKAFF.

The CDR3 nucleotides read TGTGCCAGCAGTGTAGAACCGGGACTGAAAGCCTACGAGCAGTACGTC. This sequence encodes CASSVEPGLKAYEQYV. The J gene is TRBJ2-7, the V gene TRBV6-1; possible D gene TRBD2, 6 bases. Germline CDR1 is MNHNS and CDR2 is SASEGT. V dropped 4 bases and J dropped 2 bases, with 18 bases sitting between them. The CDR3 runs 16 residues.

The V call is TRBV6-1, the J call TRBJ1-2, with D uncertain. Looked up from germline, CDR1 is MNHNS and CDR2 is SASEGT. This CDR3 is 14 amino acids long. V gave up 3 bases and J gave up 7 bases, with 15 bases separating them. In DNA, the CDR3 is TGTGCCAGCAGTGATACGTTCGAGGTTCTTGGCTACACCTTC. Residues: CASSDTFEVLGYTF.

The chain combines TRBV4-3 with TRBJ1-1; tentative D call: TRBD1 (6 bases). The CDR3 runs to 16 residues. Between the trimmed V and J ends, which lost 0 bases and 4 bases, there was a span of 15 bases. The germline gives CDR1 LGHNA, CDR2 YSLEER. In DNA, the CDR3 is TGCGCCAGCAGCCAAGAATACGGTAGGGGGGGCACTGAAGCTTTCTTT. It encodes CASSQEYGRGGTEAFF.

The V call is TRBV6-6, the J call TRBJ2-3, with D unclear. From germline, CDR1 is MNHNY and CDR2 SVGAGI (reference sequence). Trimming cost V 0 bases and J 4 bases, with 11 bases left between them. The CDR3 is 15 residues long. Written as DNA, the CDR3 is TGTGCCAGCAGTTACTCTGGAGTAGCAGCAGATACGCAGTATTTT. Residues: CASSYSGVAADTQYF.

The chain has TRBV6-5 and TRBJ1-4; D is uncertain. The CDR3 is 15 residues long. V dropped 2 bases and J dropped 0 bases, with 7 bases sitting between them. The germline gives CDR1 MNHEY, CDR2 SVGAGI. This CDR3 is CASSYGGPTNEKLFF. In nucleotides, the CDR3 is TGTGCCAGCAGTTACGGTGGGCCAACTAATGAAAAACTGTTTTTT.

This clone was seen at least ten times. The chain couples TRBV11-2 to TRBJ1-6; 8 bases fit TRBD1. Germline-derived CDR1 and CDR2 are SGHAT and FQNNGV. The CDR3 spans 16 residues. V lost 5 bases and J lost 2; bases outside the gene matches: 5. The CDR3 DNA is TGTGCCAGCAGCCTCGGACAGGGTGCCTATAATTCACCCCTCCACTTT. Amino acids: CASSLGQGAYNSPLHF.

This clone turned up a few times. The chain joins TRBV3-1 (or the pseudogene TRBV3-2) to TRBJ1-2; D call uncertain. Trimming left V 5 bases short and J 0 bases short, with 7 bases between. Germline V gene sequence: CDR1 LGHDT, CDR2 YNNKEL (reference sequence). CDR3 length: 13 amino acids. The CDR3 nucleotides read TGTGCCAGCAGCTCTAAGCCTAACTATGGCTACACCTTC. Translating it yields CASSSKPNYGYTF.

The CDR3 loop is CASSPYGDEKLFF. The DNA of the CDR3 is TGTGCCAGCAGCCCCTACGGGGATGAAAAACTGTTTTTT. V is TRBV5-8 and J is TRBJ1-4; no reliable D call. The germline gives CDR1 SGHTS, CDR2 YDEGEE. The CDR3 loop spans 13 amino acids. V was clipped by 4 bases and J by 6 bases, with 10 bases between them.

The chain carries TRBV27 and TRBJ2-1, with 9 bases aligning to TRBD2. CDR1 MNHEY and CDR2 SMNVEV come from the germline V gene (reference sequence). The ends lost 3 bases at V and 7 bases at J; junction bases unmatched: 13. This CDR3 has 17 residues. CDR3 DNA sequence: TGTGCCAGCAGTTTCCGAGTGGGCGGGGGGGCTTTAAATGAGCAGTTCTTC. Translating gives CASSFRVGGGALNEQFF.